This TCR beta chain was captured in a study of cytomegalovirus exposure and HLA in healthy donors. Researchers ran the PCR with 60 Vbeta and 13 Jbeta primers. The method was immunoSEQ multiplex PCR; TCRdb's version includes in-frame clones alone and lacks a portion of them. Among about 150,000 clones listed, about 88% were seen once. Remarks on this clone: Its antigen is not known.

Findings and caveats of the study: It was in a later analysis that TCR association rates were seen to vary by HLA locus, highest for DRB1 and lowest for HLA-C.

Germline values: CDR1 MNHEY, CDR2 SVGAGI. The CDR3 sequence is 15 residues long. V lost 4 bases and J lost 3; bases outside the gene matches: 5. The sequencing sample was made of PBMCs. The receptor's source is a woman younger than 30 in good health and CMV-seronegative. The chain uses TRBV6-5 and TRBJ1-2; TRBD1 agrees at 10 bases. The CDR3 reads CASSSGDRGYYGYTF. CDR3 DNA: TGTGCCAGCAGTTCCGGGGACAGGGGATACTATGGCTACACCTTC.